The table lists the clone carrying this TCR beta chain with many counts. Its antigen is undetermined. The data are from a study of neurological immune-mediated disorders. This CDR3 spans 15 amino acids. Germline lookup yields CDR1 SEHNR and CDR2 FQNEAQ (reference sequence). The V gene end was trimmed by 1 base and the J gene end by 3 bases; junction bases not matched to a gene: 6. The team produced cDNA through 5'RACE using 10-nucleotide random UMIs. Each CDR3 protein gets one entry after TCRdb re-called the 5' RACE reads with MiXCR. The sample has approximately 77,000 distinct CDR3 sequences, 9.4% seen once; the top ten hold less than 2%. Findings of the study overall: Expansion of TCR clones was greatest in HTLV-1-associated myelopathy and smallest in multiple sclerosis, where it fell below that of healthy controls.

This clonotype originated in a man over 45 in good health. The specimen sequenced was PBMCs. The chain has TRBV7-9 and TRBJ2-7; 7 positions match TRBD2. The CDR3 loop reads CASSLVWGGGYEQYF. The CDR3 DNA follows: TGTGCCAGCAGCTTAGTCTGGGGCGGGGGCTACGAGCAGTACTTC.